This paragraph covers one T cell receptor (beta chain) sequence. This CDR3 region has 16 residues. Germline V gene data show CDR1 as MDHEN and CDR2 as SYDVKM. Trimming left V 2 bases short and J 0 bases short, with 8 bases between. Profiling relied on immunoSEQ multiplex PCR, and the TCRdb table lists in-frame clones only, not all of them. Of about 20,000 clones detected, 75% to 85% appear once; the ten largest clones hold over 15%. The data stem from a study of ipilimumab plus nivolumab after autologous stem cell transplantation. The specimen comprised PBMCs, sampled in a trial of ipilimumab plus nivolumab as post-transplant consolidation. This rearrangement joins TRBV28 to TRBJ1-6, with no clear D. This receptor was obtained from a male donor with diffuse large B-cell lymphoma. CDR3 sequence (DNA): TGTGCCAGCAGTTTAGGTAGAAGCTCCTATAATTCACCCCTCCACTTT. Amino acids: CASSLGRSSYNSPLHF.